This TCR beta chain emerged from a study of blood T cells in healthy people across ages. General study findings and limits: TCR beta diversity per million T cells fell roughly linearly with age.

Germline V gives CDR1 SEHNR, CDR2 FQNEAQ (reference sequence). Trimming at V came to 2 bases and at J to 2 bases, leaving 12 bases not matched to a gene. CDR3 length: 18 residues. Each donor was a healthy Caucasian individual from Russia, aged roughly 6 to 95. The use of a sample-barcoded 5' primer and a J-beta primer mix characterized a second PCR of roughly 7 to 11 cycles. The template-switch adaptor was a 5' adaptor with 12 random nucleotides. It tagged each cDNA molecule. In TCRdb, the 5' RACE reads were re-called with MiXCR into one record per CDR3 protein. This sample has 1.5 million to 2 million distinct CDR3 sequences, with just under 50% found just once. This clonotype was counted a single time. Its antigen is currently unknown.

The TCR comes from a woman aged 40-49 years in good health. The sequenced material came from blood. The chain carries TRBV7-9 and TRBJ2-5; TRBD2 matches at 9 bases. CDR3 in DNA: TGTGCCAGCAGCTTATACTCCGCGGGGGGGCAGTTACAAGAGACCCAGTACTTC. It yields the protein CASSLYSAGGQLQETQYF.